This TCR beta chain was identified in a study of molecular identifiers for immune sequencing clone quantification. From germline, CDR1 is LGHNA and CDR2 YSLEER. Trimming cost V 3 bases and J 5 bases; bases outside gene matches: 8. The CDR3 runs to 15 residues. In TCRdb, the PCR reads were re-called with MiXCR into one record per CDR3 protein. The data contain around 480,000 distinct CDR3 sequences, less than 30% of them singletons. The sequenced sample was naive CD8+ T cells from blood, with Jurkat cell RNA spiked in. Subset defined: FACS-sorted CD8+CD4-CCR7+CD45RA+ naive T cells. The receptor's source is a human donor in good health. Some libraries in this study had Jurkat cell RNA spiked in. The chain uses TRBV4-3 and TRBJ2-5; 8 nucleotides match TRBD1. CDR3 coding DNA: TGCGCCAGCAGCCAGGGGACAGGTGGGATTGAGACCCAGTACTTC. Translated: CASSQGTGGIETQYF.